This entry lists 23 T cell receptor beta chains sequenced from one sample in a study of technical replicates of blood from a handful of donors. The method was immunoSEQ multiplex PCR; TCRdb's version includes in-frame clones alone and lacks a portion of them. The data show 100,000 or so clones, around 95% seen once. The sample taken for sequencing was T cells isolated from PBMCs. These receptors all come from a human donor in good health.

The V call is TRBV28, the J call TRBJ2-7, with a tentative D call TRBD2 (6 bases). Trimming removed 3 bases from V and 4 bases from J, with 13 bases in between. Germline CDR1 reads MDHEN; CDR2 reads SYDVKM. CDR3 length equals 14 residues. The DNA for the CDR3 is TGTGCCAGCAGTTTGGAGGGTGGCGGATACGAGCAGTACTTC. Its protein is CASSLEGGGYEQYF.

CDR3 sequence (DNA): TGTGCCAGCAGCCTCCCGGTTTTGACAGGGAACACTGAAGCTTTCTTT. Protein sequence: CASSLPVLTGNTEAFF. V is TRBV5-6 and J is TRBJ1-1, with D possibly TRBD1 on 6 matching bases. V was clipped by 4 bases and J by 1 base, with 17 bases between them. The germline CDR1 and CDR2 sequences are SGHDT and YYEEEE. This CDR3 contains 16 residues.

V and J are TRBV5-4 and TRBJ2-7, with a possible D match to TRBD1 (6 bases). Looked up from germline, CDR1 is SGHNT and CDR2 is YYREEE (reference sequence). The CDR3 is 14 residues long. Trimming removed 4 bases at V and 1 base at J, with 12 bases between. The CDR3 region has the DNA TGTGCCAGCAGCCCCCGACAGGAATCCTACGAGCAGTACTTC. This sequence encodes CASSPRQESYEQYF.

The V and J genes are TRBV12-5 and TRBJ2-3; possibly TRBD2 for D (6 bases). The CDR3 consists of 15 residues. V was trimmed by 5 bases and J by 2 bases, leaving 14 bases between them. The germline V gene has CDR1 LGHNT and CDR2 FRNRAP. The CDR3 nucleotides are TGTGCTAGTGGTCTGGGACTTTTTCCCACAGATACGCAGTATTTT. Amino acids: CASGLGLFPTDTQYF.

This clone was observed once. The chain has TRBV28 and TRBJ2-7, with D perhaps TRBD1 (7 bases). The germline gives CDR1 MDHEN, CDR2 SYDVKM. V was shortened by 2 bases and J by 1 base, with 18 bases between the two germline ends. The length of the CDR3 is 17 residues. The CDR3 nucleotides read TGTGCCAGCAGTTTAAGATGGGGGGACAGCATATCCTACGAGCAGTACTTC. This sequence encodes CASSLRWGDSISYEQYF.

The chain couples TRBV28 to TRBJ2-7; no definite D call. Germline loops: CDR1 MDHEN, CDR2 SYDVKM. This CDR3 has 15 residues. V lost 6 bases and J lost 0, with 15 bases in between. The CDR3 sequence: CASSLAPLSSYEQYF. As DNA, the CDR3 is TGTGCCAGCAGCCTCGCCCCGCTGAGCTCCTACGAGCAGTACTTC.

About this clone: A junction boundary mismatches the germline segment, possibly from a read error. V gene TRBV29-1 combines with J gene TRBJ2-2; D might be TRBD2 (6 bases). The germline gives CDR1 SQVTM, CDR2 ANQGSEA. The CDR3 extends over 13 amino acids. CDR3 coding DNA: TGCAGCGCCATCAGGGATTCAGGCGGGGAGCCGTTTTTT. This encodes CSAIRDSGGEPFF.

This rearrangement joins TRBV5-3 to TRBJ1-1; the D is unclear. TRBV5-3 falls under the ORF class, with uncertain function. V lost 5 bases, J lost 0 bases, and 8 bases lay in between. This CDR3 is 13 amino acids long. The CDR3 here is CARSQEVNTEAFF. CDR3 nucleotides: TGTGCCAGAAGTCAGGAAGTGAACACTGAAGCTTTCTTT.

The CDR3 loop reads CASSDTWNTEAFF. For the CDR3, the DNA is TGTGCCAGCTCCGACACCTGGAACACTGAAGCTTTCTTT. V and J are TRBV19 and TRBJ1-1, with D unclear. Germline CDR1 reads LNHDA; CDR2 reads SQIVND (reference sequence). The ends were cut back, 9 bases at V and 1 base at J, with 12 bases in the middle. The CDR3 sequence is 13 residues long.

This chain joins TRBV5-4 and TRBJ2-3; D might be TRBD2 (5 bases). Germline loops: CDR1 SGHNT, CDR2 YYREEE (reference sequence). The CDR3 runs 16 residues. The germline V and J ends were trimmed by 4 bases and 4 bases, with 19 bases remaining between them. The CDR3 loop reads CASSPFGGSVADTQYF. The CDR3 bases are TGTGCCAGCAGCCCATTCGGAGGCTCAGTCGCAGATACGCAGTATTTT.

The rearrangement uses TRBV6-1 and TRBJ2-2; D is unclear. The CDR3 has 14 amino acids. CDR1 is MNHNS and CDR2 is SASEGT in the germline V gene. The ends were cut back, 5 bases at V and 1 base at J, with 8 bases in the middle. The CDR3 loop reads CASSLQVNTGELFF. CDR3 DNA: TGTGCCAGCAGTCTTCAGGTGAACACCGGGGAGCTGTTTTTT.

The chain is built from TRBV29-1 and TRBJ2-5; 7 nucleotides line up with TRBD1. The CDR3 is 11 amino acids. J was trimmed by 5 bases and V by 4 bases; bases with no gene match: 1. Germline lookup yields CDR1 SQVTM and CDR2 ANQGSEA. The DNA for the CDR3 is TGCAGCGTTGCGACAGGGGAGACCCAGTACTTC. It translates to CSVATGETQYF.

The J gene is TRBJ2-5, the V gene TRBV11-2; 15 bases match TRBD2. With 4 bases clipped from V and 8 bases from J, the junction kept 5 bases outside the gene matches. The CDR3 extends over 15 amino acids. Per germline, CDR1 SGHAT and CDR2 FQNNGV. The DNA of the CDR3 is TGTGCCAGCAGCTCGTGGACTAGCGGGGGGGAAACCCAGTACTTC. This codes for CASSSWTSGGETQYF.

The chain links TRBV9 to TRBJ2-2; 12 bases are a match to TRBD2. The V gene end was trimmed by 2 bases and the J gene end by 4 bases; junction bases not matched to a gene: 3. The germline CDR1 and CDR2 sequences are SGDLS and YYNGEE. This CDR3 has 16 amino acids. The CDR3 protein is CASSVTTSGGTGELFF. The CDR3 coding sequence is TGTGCCAGCAGCGTTACGACTAGCGGGGGCACCGGGGAGCTGTTTTTT.

This chain connects TRBV5-4 to TRBJ2-4, with no clear D. This CDR3 has 13 residues. V was trimmed by 1 base and J by 8 bases, leaving 10 bases between them. Germline V lookup: CDR1 SGHNT, CDR2 YYREEE (reference sequence). The CDR3 bases are TGTGCCAGCAGCTTGTTGCCGCAGGACATTCAGTACTTC. Translated, it gives CASSLLPQDIQYF. Variable domain in full (rest from reference TRBV5-4 and TRBJ2-4): ETGVTQSPTHLIKTRGQQVTLRCSSQSGHNTVSWYQQALGQGPQFIFQYYREEENGRGNFPPRFSGLQFPNYSSELNVNALELDDSALYLCASSLLPQDIQYFGAGTRLSVL.

This clone has just one count. The chain employs TRBV4-1 and TRBJ2-3; perhaps TRBD2 as D (5 bases). V lost 1 base to trimming and J lost 4 bases, with 12 bases between them. The CDR3 consists of 15 residues. CDR1 is MGHRA, CDR2 YSYEKL, per germline. The CDR3 DNA follows: TGCGCCAGCAGCCAAGTGACTACAGTCCCAGATACGCAGTATTTT. It codes for CASSQVTTVPDTQYF.

This chain links TRBV6-5 with TRBJ1-2, with D hard to call. With 8 bases removed from V and 4 bases from J, the gap between germline ends came to 20 bases. Germline values: CDR1 MNHEY, CDR2 SVGAGI. This CDR3 has 15 amino acids. The CDR3 coding sequence is TGTGCCAGCCTACCTGTATCTGGCGGAACCTATGGCTACACCTTC. This sequence encodes CASLPVSGGTYGYTF.

The chain joins TRBV28 to TRBJ2-2, with a weak D call TRBD1 (5 bases). V was trimmed by 5 bases and J by 2 bases, leaving 12 bases between them. Germline CDR1 MDHEN, CDR2 SYDVKM. CDR3 length: 15 residues. The CDR3 bases are TGTGCCAGCAGTAGAAGGGGTTACAACACCGGGGAGCTGTTTTTT. Amino acids: CASSRRGYNTGELFF.

The chain combines TRBV7-2 with TRBJ1-2; D uncertain. Germline values: CDR1 SGHTA, CDR2 FQGNSA. V lost 5 bases and J lost 4, with 14 bases in between. The CDR3 consists of 14 residues. The CDR3 DNA sequence: TGTGCCAGCAGCCGCGTGCAGGTCGGCTATGGCTACACCTTC. This translates into CASSRVQVGYGYTF.

The V call is TRBV9, the J call TRBJ1-2, with 10 bases fitting TRBD1. The CDR3 is 19 amino acids. Germline V gene sequence: CDR1 SGDLS, CDR2 YYNGEE. J lost 4 bases, V lost 0 bases, and 15 bases had no gene match. As DNA, the CDR3 is TGTGCCAGCAGCGTAGCTCGGGACAGGGGAAAAGACTCCTCCTATGGCTACACCTTC. This codes for CASSVARDRGKDSSYGYTF.

This chain joins TRBV5-4 and TRBJ2-3; 13 bases map to TRBD2. From germline, CDR1 is SGHNT and CDR2 YYREEE (reference sequence). V was clipped by 4 bases and J by 0 bases; unmatched bases: 14. The CDR3 contains 20 residues. The DNA of the CDR3 is TGTGCCAGCAGCGCCGGTCATTGGACTAGCGGGAGCCAGAGCACAGATACGCAGTATTTT. Translation: CASSAGHWTSGSQSTDTQYF.

The chain employs TRBV5-1 and TRBJ1-6; maybe TRBD1 (6 bases). This CDR3 spans 15 amino acids. V was clipped by 5 bases and J by 6 bases, with 15 bases between them. The germline V gene encodes CDR1 SGHRS and CDR2 YFSETQ. The chain's CDR3 is CASSQSGVGNSPLHF. The DNA of the CDR3 is TGCGCCAGCAGTCAATCAGGGGTCGGTAATTCACCCCTCCACTTT.

The rearrangement uses TRBV9 and TRBJ2-2, with 9 bases fitting TRBD2. The CDR3 is 14 residues long. V gave up 3 bases and J gave up 10 bases; unmatched junction bases: 7. Germline V gives CDR1 SGDLS, CDR2 YYNGEE. CDR3 amino acids: CASSGAGGASELFF. The CDR3 DNA sequence: TGTGCCAGCAGCGGGGCGGGAGGGGCCTCGGAGCTGTTTTTT.